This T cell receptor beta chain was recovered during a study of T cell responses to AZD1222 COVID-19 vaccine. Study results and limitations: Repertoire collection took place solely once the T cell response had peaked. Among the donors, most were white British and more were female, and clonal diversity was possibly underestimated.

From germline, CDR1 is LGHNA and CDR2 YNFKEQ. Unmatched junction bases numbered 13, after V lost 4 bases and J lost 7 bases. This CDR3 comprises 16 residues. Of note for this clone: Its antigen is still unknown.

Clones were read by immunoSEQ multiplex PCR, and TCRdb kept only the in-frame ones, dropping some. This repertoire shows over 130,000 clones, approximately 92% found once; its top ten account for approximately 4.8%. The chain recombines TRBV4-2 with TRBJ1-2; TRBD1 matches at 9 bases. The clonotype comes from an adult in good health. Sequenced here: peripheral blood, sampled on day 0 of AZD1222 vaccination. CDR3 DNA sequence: TGTGCCAGCAGCCGCGTATTGGGACAGGGAAGCGCTGGCTACACCTTC. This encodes CASSRVLGQGSAGYTF.